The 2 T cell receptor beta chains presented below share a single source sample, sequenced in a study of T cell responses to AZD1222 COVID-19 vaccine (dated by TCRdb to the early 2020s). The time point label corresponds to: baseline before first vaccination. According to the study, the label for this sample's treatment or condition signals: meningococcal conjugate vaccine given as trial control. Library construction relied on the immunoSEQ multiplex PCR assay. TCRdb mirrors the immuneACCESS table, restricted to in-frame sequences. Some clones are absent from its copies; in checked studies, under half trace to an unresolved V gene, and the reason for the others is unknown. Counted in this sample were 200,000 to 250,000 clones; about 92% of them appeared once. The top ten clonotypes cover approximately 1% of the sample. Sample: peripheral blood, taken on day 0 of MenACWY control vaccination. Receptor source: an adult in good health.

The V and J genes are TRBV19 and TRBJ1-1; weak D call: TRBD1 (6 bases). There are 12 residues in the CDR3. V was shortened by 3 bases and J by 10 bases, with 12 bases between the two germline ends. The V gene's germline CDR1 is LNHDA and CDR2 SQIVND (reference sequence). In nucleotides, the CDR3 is TGTGCCAGTAGTATCTGGGGGCGCAGAGCTTTCTTT. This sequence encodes CASSIWGRRAFF.

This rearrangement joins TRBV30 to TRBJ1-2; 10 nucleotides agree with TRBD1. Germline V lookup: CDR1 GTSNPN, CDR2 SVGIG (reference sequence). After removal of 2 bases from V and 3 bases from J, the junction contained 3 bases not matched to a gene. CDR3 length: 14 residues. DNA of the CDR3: TGTGCCTGGAGTTCGACAGGGGGCGACTATGGCTACACCTTC. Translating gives CAWSSTGGDYGYTF. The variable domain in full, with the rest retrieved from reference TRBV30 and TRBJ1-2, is SQTIHQWPATLVQPVGSPLSLECTVEGTSNPNLYWYRQAAGRGLQLLFYSVGIGQISSEVPQNLSASRPQDRQFILSSKKLLLSDSGFYLCAWSSTGGDYGYTFGSGTRLTVV.